This T cell receptor beta chain was found in a study of blood T cell repertoires in COVID-19 (dated by TCRdb to 2018 to 2021). Study-wide context: Collaborator samples came from the United States, Italy and Spain and covered acute and convalescent phases of COVID-19. Samples were obtained from the ongoing ImmuneRACE study (first 160 participants) and from over 1,000 subjects provided by 6 global collaborators. A de-identified subject ID, COVID-19 status, age in years and sex were almost always included in the sample metadata. The dataset comprised deeply sampled blood TCRbeta repertoires from subjects exposed to, actively infected with, or recovered from COVID-19. HLA class I and class II types, where available, came from metadata supplied by the sample provider rather than from assay-based typing. The material from the prospective study consisted of cDNA or gDNA derived from T cells, B-cell-depleted T cells, or PBMCs. The repertoires were released in a freely available public database intended as a resource for research on the immune response to SARS-CoV-2. The paper as a whole reports these results and caveats: How much clinical and demographic metadata was included differed by source and by participant, and the metadata was provided uncurated.

V is cut back by 5 bases and J by 6 bases, with 5 bases in the junction unmatched. The CDR1 and CDR2 encoded by the germline V gene (reference sequence) are LNHDA and SQIVND. The CDR3, from cysteine to phenylalanine, totals 15 residues. The CDR3 DNA has 45 bases and is translated from base 1. The immunoSEQ Assay, a bias-controlled multiplex PCR, was used to amplify TCRbeta CDR3 regions from genomic DNA. The authors' analysis ran thus. Within the assay, amplification of reference gene primers was used to estimate how many nucleated cells each sample contained. Sequence reads were collapsed and filtered to measure the absolute abundance of every unique TCRbeta CDR3 rearrangement. For each sample, productive Simpson clonality was calculated as the square root of Simpson's diversity index across productive rearrangements. TCRdb mirrors the immuneACCESS table, restricted to in-frame sequences. Some clones are absent from its copies; in checked studies, under half trace to an unresolved V gene, and the reason for the others is unknown. V and J calls and clone size are as listed in that table; D and trimming were resolved from the DNA. The sample table holds 350,000 or so clones, of which 65% to 90% were seen once. The top ten constitute roughly 4.2% of the sample.

Enrolling through a virtual design, the prospective study's participants ranged in age from about 18 to 89 years and lived across roughly 24 United States geographic areas. In the prospective study, cohorts were assigned on the basis of participant-reported clinical history obtained from a screening survey and a study questionnaire. Each participant in the prospective study had whole blood, serum and a nasopharyngeal or oropharyngeal swab collected by mobile phlebotomists. Additional blood draws and questionnaires over an approximately 2-month period could optionally be provided by prospective study participants. Blood samples from the prospective study were shipped frozen or at room temperature prior to DNA extraction. As to this clone: What antigen it recognizes has not been identified. Within one base of it there is no much larger clone, and no base qualities were kept.

This TCR derives from a woman aged 40 to 50 with acute COVID-19. Sequenced: PBMCs or T cells enriched from blood (not recorded which). The chain links TRBV19 with TRBJ1-5, and TRBD1 aligns with 12 junction nucleotides. The bases are TGTGCCAGTAGTGGGGGACAGGGGGCCAGTCAGCCCCAGCATTTT. It translates to CASSGGQGASQPQHF.